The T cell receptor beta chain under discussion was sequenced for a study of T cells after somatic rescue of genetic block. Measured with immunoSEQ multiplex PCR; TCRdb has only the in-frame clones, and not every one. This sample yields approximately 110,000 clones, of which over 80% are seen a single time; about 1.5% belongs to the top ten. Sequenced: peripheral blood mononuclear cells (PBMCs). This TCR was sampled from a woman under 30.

The CDR3 loop is CASSPDKFSGNTIYF. Here the CDR3 DNA reads TGTGCCAGCTCACCAGACAAGTTCTCTGGAAACACCATATATTTT. The rearrangement uses TRBV18 and TRBJ1-3; D not resolved. The CDR3 length is 15 residues. V lost 2 bases and J 0 bases, leaving 8 bases between the germline ends. The V gene's germline CDR1 is KGHSH and CDR2 LQKENI.